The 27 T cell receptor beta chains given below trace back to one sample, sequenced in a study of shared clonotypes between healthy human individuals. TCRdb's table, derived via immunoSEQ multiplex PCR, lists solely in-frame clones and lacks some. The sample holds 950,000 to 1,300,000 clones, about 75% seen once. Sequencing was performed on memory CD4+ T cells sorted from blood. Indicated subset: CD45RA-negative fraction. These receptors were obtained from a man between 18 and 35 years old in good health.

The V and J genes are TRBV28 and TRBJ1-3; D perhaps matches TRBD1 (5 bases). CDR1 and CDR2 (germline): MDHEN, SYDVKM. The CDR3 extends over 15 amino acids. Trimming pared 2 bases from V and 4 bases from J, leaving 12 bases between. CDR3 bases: TGTGCCAGCAGTTTAGGTGACACAGGCGGAAACACCATATATTTT. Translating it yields CASSLGDTGGNTIYF.

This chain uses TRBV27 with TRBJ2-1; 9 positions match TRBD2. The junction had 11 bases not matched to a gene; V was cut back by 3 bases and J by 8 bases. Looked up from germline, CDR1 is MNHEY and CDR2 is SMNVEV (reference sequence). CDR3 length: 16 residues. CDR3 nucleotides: TGTGCCAGCAGTTTTTTCGGGAGCGGGAGGAGCGATGAGCAGTTCTTC. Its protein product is CASSFFGSGRSDEQFF.

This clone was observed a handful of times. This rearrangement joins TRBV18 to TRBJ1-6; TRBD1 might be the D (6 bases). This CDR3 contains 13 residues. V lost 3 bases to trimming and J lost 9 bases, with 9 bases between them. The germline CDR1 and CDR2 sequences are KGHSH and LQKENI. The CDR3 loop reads CASSPPGVSPLHF. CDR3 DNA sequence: TGTGCCAGCTCACCGCCAGGGGTTTCACCCCTCCACTTT.

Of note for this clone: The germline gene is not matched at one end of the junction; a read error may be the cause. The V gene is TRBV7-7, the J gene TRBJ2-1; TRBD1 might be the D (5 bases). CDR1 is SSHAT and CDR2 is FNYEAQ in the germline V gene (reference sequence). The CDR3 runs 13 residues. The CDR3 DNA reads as TGTGCTAGCAGCTTAGGGGTCAACAATGAGCAGTTCTTC. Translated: CASSLGVNNEQFF.

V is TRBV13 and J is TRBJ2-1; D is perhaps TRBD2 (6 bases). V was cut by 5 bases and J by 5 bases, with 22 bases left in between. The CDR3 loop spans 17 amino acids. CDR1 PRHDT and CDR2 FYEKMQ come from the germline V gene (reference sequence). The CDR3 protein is CASSQPGELGRNNEQFF. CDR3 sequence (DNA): TGTGCCAGCAGCCAACCTGGCGAGCTGGGGAGGAACAATGAGCAGTTCTTC.

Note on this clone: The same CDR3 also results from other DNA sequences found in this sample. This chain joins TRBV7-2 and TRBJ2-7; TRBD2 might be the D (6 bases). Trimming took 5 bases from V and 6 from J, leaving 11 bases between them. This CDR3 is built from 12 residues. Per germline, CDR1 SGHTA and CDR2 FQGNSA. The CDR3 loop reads CASSPRRGEQYF. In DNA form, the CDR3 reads TGTGCCAGCAGCCCACGGCGGGGCGAGCAGTACTTC.

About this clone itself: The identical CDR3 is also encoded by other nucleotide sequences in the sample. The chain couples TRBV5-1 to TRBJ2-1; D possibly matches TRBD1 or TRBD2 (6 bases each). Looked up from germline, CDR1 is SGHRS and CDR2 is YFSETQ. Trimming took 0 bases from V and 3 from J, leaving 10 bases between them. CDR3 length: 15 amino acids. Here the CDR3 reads CASSLVGGYYNEQFF. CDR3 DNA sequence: TGCGCCAGCAGCTTGGTGGGGGGCTACTACAATGAGCAGTTCTTC.

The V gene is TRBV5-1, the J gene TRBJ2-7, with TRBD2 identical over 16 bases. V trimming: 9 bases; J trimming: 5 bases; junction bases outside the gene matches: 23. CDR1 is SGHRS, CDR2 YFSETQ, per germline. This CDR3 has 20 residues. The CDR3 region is CAITGQDPPGLAGGLHEQYF. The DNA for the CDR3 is TGCGCCATCACGGGACAGGATCCTCCGGGACTAGCGGGAGGGTTACACGAGCAGTACTTC. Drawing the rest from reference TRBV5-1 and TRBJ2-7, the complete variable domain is KAGVTQTPRYLIKTRGQQVTLSCSPISGHRSVSWYQQTPGQGLQFLFEYFSETQRNKGNFPGRFSGRQFSNSRSEMNVSTLELGDSALYLCAITGQDPPGLAGGLHEQYFGPGTRLTVT.

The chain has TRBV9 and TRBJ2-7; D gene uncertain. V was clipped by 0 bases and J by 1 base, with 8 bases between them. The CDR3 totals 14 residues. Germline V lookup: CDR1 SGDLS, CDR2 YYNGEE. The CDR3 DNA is TGTGCCAGCAGCGTAGACAGCCGTTCCTACGAGCAGTACTTC. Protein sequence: CASSVDSRSYEQYF.

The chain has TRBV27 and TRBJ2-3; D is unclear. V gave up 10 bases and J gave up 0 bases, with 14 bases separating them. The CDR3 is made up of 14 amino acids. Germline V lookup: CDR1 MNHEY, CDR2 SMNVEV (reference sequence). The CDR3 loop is CATQSTSSTDTQYF. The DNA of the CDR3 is TGTGCCACCCAAAGTACGTCTAGCACAGATACGCAGTATTTT.

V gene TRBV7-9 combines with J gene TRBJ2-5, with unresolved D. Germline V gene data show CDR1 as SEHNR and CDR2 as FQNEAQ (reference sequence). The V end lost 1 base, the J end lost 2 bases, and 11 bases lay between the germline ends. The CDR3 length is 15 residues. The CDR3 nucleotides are TGTGCCAGCAGCTTAGGTCAGCAGCTACAAGAGACCCAGTACTTC. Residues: CASSLGQQLQETQYF.

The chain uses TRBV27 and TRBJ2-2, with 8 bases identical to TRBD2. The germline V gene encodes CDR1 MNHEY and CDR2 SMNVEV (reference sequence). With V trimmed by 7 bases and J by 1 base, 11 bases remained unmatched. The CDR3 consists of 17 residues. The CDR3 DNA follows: TGTGCCAGCAACCCGTACGCCCTAGCGGGGAACACCGGGGAGCTGTTTTTT. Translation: CASNPYALAGNTGELFF.

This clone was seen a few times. The CDR3 spells CASSKTGKRETQYF. The CDR3 nucleotides are TGTGCCAGCAGTAAAACCGGAAAGAGAGAGACCCAGTACTTC. V is TRBV27 and J is TRBJ2-5; D unresolved. The germline gives CDR1 MNHEY, CDR2 SMNVEV (reference sequence). The V end lost 5 bases, the J end lost 4 bases, and 14 bases lay between the germline ends. This CDR3 is built from 14 residues.

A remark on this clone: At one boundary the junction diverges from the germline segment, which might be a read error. DNA of the CDR3: TGTGGCATCAGTCGGGAGGGGGGATACGCAGATACGCAGTATTTT. Protein product: CGISREGGYADTQYF. The V call is TRBV10-3, the J call TRBJ2-3, with 8 bases lining up with TRBD2. This CDR3 comprises 15 residues. Germline V lookup: CDR1 ENHRY, CDR2 SYGVKD.

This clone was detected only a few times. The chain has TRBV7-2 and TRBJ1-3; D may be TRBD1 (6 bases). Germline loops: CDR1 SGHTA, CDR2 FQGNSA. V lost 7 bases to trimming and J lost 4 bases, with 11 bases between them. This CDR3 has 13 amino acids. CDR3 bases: TGTGCCAGCACCACCCAGGGGGGAAACACCATATATTTT. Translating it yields CASTTQGGNTIYF.

DNA for the CDR3: TGCGCCAGCAGCCAAGACCCGGACAGGGGAGATAAAGAGACCCAGTACTTC. This sequence encodes CASSQDPDRGDKETQYF. The chain employs TRBV4-1 and TRBJ2-5; 9 bases match TRBD1. The trim removed 0 bases at V and 3 bases at J, leaving 8 bases unmatched. This CDR3 has 17 amino acids. Germline CDR1 MGHRA, CDR2 YSYEKL.

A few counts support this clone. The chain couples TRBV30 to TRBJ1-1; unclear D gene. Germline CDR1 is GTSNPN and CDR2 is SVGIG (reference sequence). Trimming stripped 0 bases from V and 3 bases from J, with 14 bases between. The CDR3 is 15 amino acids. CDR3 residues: CAWSVGRWYDTEAFF. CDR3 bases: TGTGCCTGGAGTGTAGGTCGTTGGTACGACACTGAAGCTTTCTTT. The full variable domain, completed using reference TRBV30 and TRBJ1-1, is SQTIHQWPATLVQPVGSPLSLECTVEGTSNPNLYWYRQAAGRGLQLLFYSVGIGQISSEVPQNLSASRPQDRQFILSSKKLLLSDSGFYLCAWSVGRWYDTEAFFGQGTRLTVV.

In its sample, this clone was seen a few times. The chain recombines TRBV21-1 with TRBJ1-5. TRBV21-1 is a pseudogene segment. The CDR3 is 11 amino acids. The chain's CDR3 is CASNNNQPQHF. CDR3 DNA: TGTGCCAGCAACAATAATCAGCCCCAGCATTTT.

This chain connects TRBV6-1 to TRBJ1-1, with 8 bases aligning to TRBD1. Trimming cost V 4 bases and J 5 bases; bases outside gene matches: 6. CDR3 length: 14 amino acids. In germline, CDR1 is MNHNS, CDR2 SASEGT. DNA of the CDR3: TGTGCCAGCAGTGCCCGACAGGGGAGTACTGAAGCTTTCTTT. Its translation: CASSARQGSTEAFF.

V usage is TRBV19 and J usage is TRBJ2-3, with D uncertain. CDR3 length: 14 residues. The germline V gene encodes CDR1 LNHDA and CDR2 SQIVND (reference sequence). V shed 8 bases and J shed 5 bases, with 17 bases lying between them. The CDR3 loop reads CASETGGYGDTQYF. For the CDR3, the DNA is TGTGCCAGTGAGACGGGTGGGTATGGAGATACGCAGTATTTT. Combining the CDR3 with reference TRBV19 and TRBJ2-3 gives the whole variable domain DGGITQSPKYLFRKEGQNVTLSCEQNLNHDAMYWYRQDPGQGLRLIYYSQIVNDFQKGDIAEGYSVSREKKESFPLTVTSAQKNPTAFYLCASETGGYGDTQYFGPGTRLTVL.

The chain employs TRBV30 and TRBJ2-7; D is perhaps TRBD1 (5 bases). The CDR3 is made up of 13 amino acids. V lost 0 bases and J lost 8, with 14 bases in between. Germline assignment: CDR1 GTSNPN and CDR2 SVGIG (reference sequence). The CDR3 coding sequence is TGTGCCTGGAGTGTACAGCAGGGTGTTCAGCAGTACTTC. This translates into CAWSVQQGVQQYF. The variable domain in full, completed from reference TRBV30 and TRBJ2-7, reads SQTIHQWPATLVQPVGSPLSLECTVEGTSNPNLYWYRQAAGRGLQLLFYSVGIGQISSEVPQNLSASRPQDRQFILSSKKLLLSDSGFYLCAWSVQQGVQQYFGPGTRLTVT.

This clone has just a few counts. The CDR3 sequence is CASSYDDSTQYF. The CDR3 nucleotides read TGTGCCAGCAGCTACGATGACTCTACGCAGTATTTT. The genes are TRBV7-2 and TRBJ2-3, with D hard to call. Germline V gene sequence: CDR1 SGHTA, CDR2 FQGNSA. The CDR3 covers 12 residues. The V gene lost 4 bases and the J gene lost 8 bases, with 10 bases spanning the gap.

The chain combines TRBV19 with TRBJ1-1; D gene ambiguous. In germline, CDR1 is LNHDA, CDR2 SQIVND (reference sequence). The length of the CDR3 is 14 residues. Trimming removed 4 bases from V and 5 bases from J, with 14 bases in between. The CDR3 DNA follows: TGTGCCAGTAGTACCGCTGGTGGGAGGACTGAAGCTTTCTTT. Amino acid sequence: CASSTAGGRTEAFF.

Here the CDR3 reads CASSSQGGSNQPQHF. As DNA, the CDR3 is TGTGCCAGCTCCTCCCAGGGGGGTAGCAATCAGCCCCAGCATTTT. The chain joins TRBV18 to TRBJ1-5, with 7 nucleotides matching TRBD1. Per the germline V gene, CDR1 is KGHSH and CDR2 is LQKENI. The length of the CDR3 is 15 residues. The V segment lost 6 bases and the J segment 0 bases; nucleotides outside the gene matches: 5.

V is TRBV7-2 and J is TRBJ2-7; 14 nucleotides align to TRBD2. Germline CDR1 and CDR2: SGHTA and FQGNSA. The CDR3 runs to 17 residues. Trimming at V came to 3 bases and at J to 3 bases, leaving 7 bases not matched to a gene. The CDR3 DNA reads TGTGCCAGCAGCTTCGTCGCCGGGACTAGCGGGGGCTACGAGCAGTACTTC. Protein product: CASSFVAGTSGGYEQYF.

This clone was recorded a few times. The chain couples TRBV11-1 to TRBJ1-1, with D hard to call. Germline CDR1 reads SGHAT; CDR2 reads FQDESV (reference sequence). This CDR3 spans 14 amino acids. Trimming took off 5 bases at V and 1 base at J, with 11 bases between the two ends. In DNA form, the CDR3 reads TGTGCCAGCAGCCCCCGGGGAGCGAACACTGAAGCTTTCTTT. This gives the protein CASSPRGANTEAFF.

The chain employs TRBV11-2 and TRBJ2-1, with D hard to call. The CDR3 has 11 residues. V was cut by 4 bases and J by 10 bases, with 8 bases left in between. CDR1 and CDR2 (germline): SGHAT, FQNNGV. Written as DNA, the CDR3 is TGTGCCAGCAGCTCGAGGATGGAGCAGTTCTTC. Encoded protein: CASSSRMEQFF.